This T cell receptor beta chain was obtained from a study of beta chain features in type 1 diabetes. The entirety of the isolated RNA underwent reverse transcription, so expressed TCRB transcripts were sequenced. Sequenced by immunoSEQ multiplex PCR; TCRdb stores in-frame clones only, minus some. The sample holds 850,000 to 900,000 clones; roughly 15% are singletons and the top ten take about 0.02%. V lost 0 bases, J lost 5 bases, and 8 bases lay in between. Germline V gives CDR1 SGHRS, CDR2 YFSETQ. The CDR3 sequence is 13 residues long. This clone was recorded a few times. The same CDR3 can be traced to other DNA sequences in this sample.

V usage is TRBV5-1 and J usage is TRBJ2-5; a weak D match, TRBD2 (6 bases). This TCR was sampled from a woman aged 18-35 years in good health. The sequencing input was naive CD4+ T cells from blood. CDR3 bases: TGCGCCAGCAGCTTGGTCGGAGGGGAGACCCAGTACTTC. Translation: CASSLVGGETQYF.